The clone carrying this T cell receptor beta chain has a handful of counts. A second about 7 to 12 cycle PCR used barcoded and J-beta primers. A template-switch adaptor that had 12 random nucleotides put a tag on each cDNA molecule. TCRdb recomputed calls from the 5' RACE reads with MiXCR, one row per CDR3 protein. The sample includes 700,000 to 1,000,000 distinct CDR3 sequences, around two fifths of them seen just once. These data originate in a study of blood T cells in healthy people across ages. V was pared by 1 base and J by 1 base, with 8 bases of the junction left unmatched. Germline V gene lookup returns CDR1 SGHTA and CDR2 FQGNSA. CDR3 length equals 18 residues.

The chain is built from TRBV7-2 and TRBJ2-4, with 9 bases matching TRBD2. The sequencing input was blood. The TCR comes from a man aged 55 to 70 in good health. CDR3 region: CASSLVVAGGRAKNIQYF. The CDR3 bases are TGTGCCAGCAGCTTAGTTGTCGCGGGGGGGCGGGCCAAAAACATTCAGTACTTC.